A selection of T cell receptor beta chains follows, all from one sample in a study of T-cell memory formation after mild COVID-19. One entry per CDR3 protein, called by TCRdb with MiXCR from the 5' RACE reads. The sample includes around 340,000 distinct CDR3 sequences, 10% to 15% of them seen just once. Input material: PBMCs or a T cell subset sorted from them (not recorded which). The receptors here all came from a man aged 18 to 30 who had mild COVID-19 (a few samples of this study predate the infection). Cell type and time point are not known. Both conserved end residues are part of each CDR3. D genes are given only for firm matches. Expanded clones get a size class; other rows say once, few or many, or leave the size out.

>TRBJ2-1|TRBV27|TRBD2|.
CASSPQRGGLNEQFF
TGTGCCAGCAGTCCCCAGCGGGGGGGCCTCAATGAGCAGTTCTTC
>TRBJ1-1|TRBV5-1|.|many
CASSWGRGAETEAFF
TGCGCCAGCAGCTGGGGAAGAGGGGCCGAAACTGAAGCTTTCTTT
>TRBJ1-1|TRBV20-1|TRBD1|.
CSAEGTANTEAFF
TGCAGTGCTGAAGGGACAGCGAACACTGAAGCTTTCTTT
>TRBJ1-1|TRBV7-9|.|.
CASSPGSGNTEAFF
TGTGCCAGCAGTCCAGGGTCGGGGAACACTGAAGCTTTCTTT
>TRBJ2-3|TRBV7-2|TRBD2|few
CASSGGGLAGNTQYF
TGTGCCAGCAGCGGCGGGGGACTAGCGGGGAATACGCAGTATTTT
>TRBJ2-1|TRBV2|.|.
CASSEREKNEQFF
TGTGCCAGCAGTGAGAGGGAAAAGAATGAGCAGTTCTTC
>TRBJ2-2|TRBV4-3|.|.
CASSQTNTGELFF
TGCGCCAGCAGCCAAACGAACACCGGGGAGCTGTTTTTT
>TRBJ1-5|TRBV10-3|.|few
CAISGQYNQPQHF
TGTGCCATCAGCGGACAGTATAATCAGCCCCAGCATTTT
>TRBJ2-5|TRBV5-1|.|.
CASSQTGRTEETKYF
TGCGCCAGCAGCCAGACGGGACGGACGGAAGAGACCAAGTACTTC
>TRBJ2-7|TRBV7-3|.|.
CASSLTGGPSYEQYF
TGTGCCAGCAGCTTAACTGGGGGGCCCTCCTACGAGCAGTACTTC
>TRBJ2-7|TRBV6-5|TRBD1|few
CASSLWTGSGEQYF
TGTGCCAGCAGTTTGTGGACAGGCTCGGGAGAGCAGTACTTC
>TRBJ1-5|TRBV18|.|few
CASSPPDQPQHF
TGTGCCAGCTCACCACCCGATCAGCCCCAGCATTTT
>TRBJ1-5|TRBV19|.|many
CASRGETGSNQPQHF
TGTGCCAGTAGAGGGGAGACAGGAAGCAATCAGCCCCAGCATTTT
>TRBJ2-3|TRBV7-9|.|.
CASSLADPTDTQYF
TGTGCCAGCAGCTTAGCCGATCCCACAGATACGCAGTATTTT
>TRBJ2-7|TRBV12-3/TRBV12-4|.|few
CASRRGPSYEQYF
TGTGCCAGCAGGCGAGGACCCAGCTACGAGCAGTACTTC
>TRBJ2-7|TRBV20-1|.|.
CSARDGYTGKDEQYF
TGCAGTGCTAGAGACGGGTATACAGGGAAGGACGAGCAGTACTTC
>TRBJ1-6|TRBV2|.|.
CASSEASTGVSGNSPLHF
TGTGCCAGCAGTGAAGCTAGTACGGGGGTATCGGGTAATTCACCCCTCCACTTT
>TRBJ1-2|TRBV5-4|TRBD1|.
CASSFQGDYGYTF
TGTGCCAGCAGCTTTCAGGGGGACTATGGCTACACCTTC
>TRBJ2-6|TRBV18|.|.
CASSPPPIDSFRAGANVLTF
TGTGCCAGCTCACCACCTCCAATAGACAGTTTTCGAGCTGGGGCCAACGTCCTGACTTTC
>TRBJ2-3|TRBV6-5|.|.
CASTSSTDTQYF
TGTGCCAGCACCAGTTCCACAGATACGCAGTATTTT
>TRBJ2-7|TRBV12-3/TRBV12-4|.|.
CASKGSSYEQYF
TGTGCCAGCAAGGGCAGCTCCTACGAGCAGTACTTC
>TRBJ1-1|TRBV7-6|.|.
CASSSGWGASEAFF
TGTGCCAGCAGCTCCGGTTGGGGGGCCAGTGAAGCTTTCTTT
>TRBJ1-1|TRBV6-2/TRBV6-3|.|many
CASSRRTEAFF
TGTGCCAGCAGTCGCAGGACTGAAGCTTTCTTT
>TRBJ1-1|TRBV6-5|.|few
CASSYSLPGAPGTEAFF
TGTGCCAGCAGTTACTCCCTCCCGGGGGCGCCGGGAACTGAAGCTTTCTTT
>TRBJ1-1|TRBV7-8|.|many
CASSLSRGAAEAFF
TGTGCCAGCAGCCTTTCAAGGGGGGCGGCTGAAGCTTTCTTT
>TRBJ2-1|TRBV6-5|TRBD2|.
CASSPRASGAREQFF
TGTGCCAGCAGTCCTCGGGCTAGCGGGGCGAGGGAGCAGTTCTTC
>TRBJ2-3|TRBV28|.|many
CASSLFQDTQYF
TGTGCCAGCAGTTTATTCCAAGATACGCAGTATTTT
>TRBJ1-5|TRBV7-2|.|.
CASSLVGRGNGQPQHF
TGTGCCAGCAGCTTAGTTGGCAGGGGAAACGGGCAGCCCCAGCATTTT
>TRBJ1-2|TRBV27|.|.
CASSLNPGSNYGYTF
TGTGCCAGCAGTTTAAACCCCGGATCTAACTATGGCTACACCTTC
>TRBJ2-5|TRBV7-8|.|few
CASSLRGGGTQYF
TGTGCCAGCAGCTTAAGGGGTGGCGGGACCCAGTACTTC
>TRBJ2-3|TRBV3-1|.|many
CASSQEAGLRTDTQYF
TGTGCCAGCAGCCAAGAGGCAGGCCTTCGCACAGATACGCAGTATTTT
>TRBJ2-7|TRBV29-1|.|few
CSARTATYEQYF
TGCAGCGCCCGGACAGCCACCTACGAGCAGTACTTC
>TRBJ1-6|TRBV27|TRBD1|few
CASSLGRDRSNSPLHF
TGTGCCAGCAGTCTGGGGAGGGACAGAAGTAATTCACCCCTCCACTTT
>TRBJ2-5|TRBV10-3|.|few
CAISETRVQETQYF
TGTGCCATCAGTGAGACCAGGGTACAGGAGACCCAGTACTTC
>TRBJ1-2|TRBV6-2/TRBV6-3|.|few
CACRNRDYYGYTF
TGTGCCTGCCGGAACAGGGATTACTATGGCTACACCTTC
>TRBJ2-7|TRBV9|TRBD1|.
CASSPGGRSEQYF
TGTGCCAGCAGCCCAGGGGGTCGGTCCGAGCAGTACTTC
>TRBJ1-4|TRBV21-1|.|few
CASSERKVGGSNEKLFF
TGTGCCAGCAGTGAGAGAAAGGTCGGGGGCTCTAATGAAAAACTGTTTTTT
>TRBJ2-1|TRBV5-1|.|.
CASSLVAGARNEQFF
TGCGCCAGCAGCTTGGTTGCAGGGGCTCGGAATGAGCAGTTCTTC
>TRBJ1-4|TRBV6-5|.|many
CASSYFSGEKLFF
TGTGCCAGCAGTTACTTCTCAGGGGAAAAACTGTTTTTT
>TRBJ1-2|TRBV4-2|.|few
CASSQGGGWYGYTF
TGTGCCAGCAGCCAAGGTGGTGGGTGGTATGGCTACACCTTC
>TRBJ2-2|TRBV5-1|.|.
CASTPTQAPTGELFF
TGCGCCAGCACCCCGACTCAGGCACCCACCGGGGAGCTGTTTTTT
>TRBJ2-7|TRBV28|TRBD2|.
CASRLSGGNYEQYF
TGTGCCAGCAGGCTTAGCGGGGGAAACTACGAGCAGTACTTC
>TRBJ1-3|TRBV7-2|TRBD1|few
CASSESGTVGGNTIYF
TGTGCCAGCAGCGAATCCGGGACAGTCGGTGGAAACACCATATATTTT
>TRBJ1-2|TRBV10-2|.|few
CASSDPGNYGYTF
TGCGCCAGCAGTGACCCGGGAAACTATGGCTACACCTTC
>TRBJ1-5|TRBV19|.|.
CASSSPGRSNQPQHF
TGTGCCAGTAGTAGTCCAGGGAGGAGCAATCAGCCCCAGCATTTT
>TRBJ1-1|TRBV4-2|TRBD1|.
CASSQDHDRGGTEAFF
TGTGCCAGCAGCCAAGATCACGACAGGGGCGGTACTGAAGCTTTCTTT
>TRBJ1-1|TRBV27|TRBD1|few
CASSLSGTGGTEAFF
TGTGCCAGCAGTTTATCAGGGACAGGGGGAACTGAAGCTTTCTTT
>TRBJ1-6|TRBV27|TRBD1|.
CASSRGQAPLHF
TGTGCCAGCAGCCGGGGACAGGCACCCCTCCACTTT
>TRBJ2-3|TRBV4-3|TRBD2|few
CASSQVPTGGPTLTQYF
TGCGCCAGCAGCCAAGTGCCCACGGGGGGGCCGACTTTGACGCAGTATTTT
>TRBJ1-1|TRBV4-2|TRBD1|.
CASSQDPDRLATEAFF
TGTGCCAGCAGCCAAGATCCGGACAGGTTGGCGACCGAAGCTTTCTTT
>TRBJ1-3|TRBV4-3|.|.
CASSQRGGASGNTIYF
TGCGCCAGCAGCCAGCGCGGAGGAGCCTCTGGAAACACCATATATTTT
>TRBJ2-5|TRBV7-2|.|many
CASSPLGRGETQYF
TGTGCCAGCAGCCCCCTGGGAAGAGGAGAGACCCAGTACTTC
>TRBJ1-5|TRBV6-1|TRBD1|.
CASTLDREVSQPQHF
TGTGCCAGCACCTTGGACAGGGAAGTGAGCCAGCCCCAGCATTTT